The source of this T cell receptor beta chain is a study of cytomegalovirus exposure and HLA in healthy donors (dated by TCRdb to about 2017). Concerning the study at large: In an earlier analysis of roughly 590 of the donors, 276 Gb of sequence data and roughly 100 million unique TCR beta sequences from roughly 200 million T cells were reported. A separate validation cohort of approximately 120 different subjects was used in addition to the 666-subject first cohort. Of the roughly 400 genotyped donors, about 80% fell in the genetic ancestry cluster associated with self-reported Caucasian donors. The study combined high-throughput TCR immunosequencing, statistical association of individual TCRs with disease status, and machine learning to predict cytomegalovirus infection status. In a later analysis, previously published TCR beta repertoires from several hundred donors were re-analyzed and high-resolution HLA genotyping was added so that TCR occurrence patterns could be studied. An earlier analysis of fewer than 700 of the donors applied high-throughput TCR beta sequencing to assess whether each TCR beta V gene segment acted as functional or pseudogenic. Donor age, sex, ethnicity and CMV serostatus were collected together with the repertoire data. The study aimed to test whether signatures of past pathogen exposure could be identified by cataloging public T cell receptors. HLA typing covered class I and class II loci at four-digit resolution. The study profiled the T cell repertoires of 666 subjects by immunosequencing and related them to cytomegalovirus serostatus. The number of typed donors differed by locus: roughly 629-640 for A, B, C, DRB1 and DQB1; 500 to 550 for DQA1; some 590 for DPA1; and around 470 for DPB1. Every repertoire in the discovery cohort had been generated on one and the same sequencing platform. Because of strong linkage in the cohort, a few DR-DQ haplotypes were treated as single units for association and clustering. Across roughly 420 genotyped donors of the cohort, an average of about 250,000 unique TCR beta nucleotide sequences per donor were sequenced, and around 19% of those sequences were non-productive. A later genetic analysis used genome-wide SNP genotypes for 398 of the 666 donors, treating that subset as a discovery cohort. The later analysis used no new phenotypic data to find candidate immune exposures, relying instead on TCR beta sequences and their occurrence across donors. An early release covering just under 650 HLA-typed donors comprised about 310 gigabases of sequencing data and tens of millions of unique TCR sequences. The study at large found these results: Immune exposure information for the cohort was limited to CMV serostatus. Some IMGT-functional V segments, including TRBV6-2 and TRBV6-3, could not be told apart with the 87-base-pair reads, so those segments were excluded. Presence/absence analyses assumed roughly uniform sequencing depth across donors, an assumption that may not hold. The authors suggested that the approach could potentially be generalized to other disease states and immunological phenotypes. In an earlier analysis of 587 of the donors, most TCR beta V segments appeared in productive rearrangements about 87% or about 30% of the time, broadly matching IMGT annotations. The classifier was reported to diagnose cytomegalovirus status with high specificity and sensitivity in both the original and validation cohorts. A few of the identified cytomegalovirus-associated TCR beta chains were confirmed in vitro to be specific for cytomegalovirus antigens. Compared with the 666-donor mean, donors in an Asian-associated ancestry cluster had fewer N-insertions in productive TCRs, according to a later genetic analysis. V-gene and J-gene trimming of TCR beta chains was associated with a missense DCLRE1C variant in a later genetic analysis, and the association was replicated in an independent cohort. A further reported finding was that TCR beta sequences accurately predicted the HLA-A and HLA-B alleles for most subjects in the first cohort. When HLA alleles, especially DR and DQ, strongly co-occurred, attributing TCR associations to individual alleles was difficult. At a false discovery rate of 0.05, a later analysis linked around 17,000 TCR beta sequences to specific HLA alleles. In a later analysis, several top co-occurrence clusters were reported to appear linked to parvovirus B19, influenza, CMV and Epstein-Barr virus. In a later analysis, TCR association rates were found to vary across HLA loci, with the most associated TCRs seen for DRB1 alleles and the fewest for HLA-C alleles. Because some donors lacked HLA typing at each locus, the association tests relied only on the typed subset. The sequencing pipeline was judged likely to have produced a cluster of highly shared sequence variants as a technical artifact. In a later analysis, HLA-associated TCR beta chains showed more clonal expansion and lower generation probabilities than non-associated chains that were equally common. Linkage disequilibrium might explain the correlated functional status among segregating V segments, but an unknown experimental factor could not be excluded. In this cohort, only TCR beta chains were sequenced, and detectable features were limited by the absence of alpha or paired-chain data. Most CMV-associated TCR beta chains appeared to be HLA-restricted in a later analysis, and the HLA associations seemed to be driven largely by CMV exposure. Most TCR sequences were seen in very few donors, while some public TCRs were found in many individuals. The study gave a list of some 150 TCR beta chains associated with cytomegalovirus. Because counts were too low, under 20 rarely observed V segments, including chromosome 9 orphons, were left out of the earlier analysis of a few hundred of the donors.

The library came from the immunoSEQ multiplex PCR assay. For the multiplex PCR, a mixture combining 60 forward primers for TCR Vbeta segments and 13 reverse primers for TCR Jbeta segments was used. The CDR3 region of rearranged TCR beta genes was amplified from genomic DNA by a multiplex PCR assay. Amplified TCR beta libraries were sequenced as 87-base-pair reads on the Illumina HiSeq System. In the authors' own workflow: In a later analysis, tens of millions of unique TCR beta chains were counted across the 500 to 850 repertoires, and approximately 11 million of these chains were shared by at least two donors. To remove PCR and sequencing errors, raw reads were error-corrected and collapsed into unique sequences using a nearest-neighbor algorithm that merged closely related sequences. V, D and J gene segments were assigned by aligning CDR3 sequences to IMGT reference sequences. For a sequence to be retained, a match of at least six nucleotides to both a V gene segment and a J gene segment was required. A rearrangement counted as productive if the CDR3 had no stop codons and remained in frame with V and J, and every other rearrangement counted as non-productive. CDR3 was defined according to IMGT convention as the region running from the second conserved V-encoded cysteine to the conserved J-encoded phenylalanine. Sequences without an unambiguous match to a single V gene segment were excluded from the earlier analysis of several hundred of the donors. An earlier analysis of under 750 of the donors called V segments functional above 56.7% productive rearrangements and segregating when the between-donor standard deviation exceeded 5%. To diagnose cytomegalovirus status from the catalog of TCR beta chain sequences, a statistical classification framework was built. In a later analysis, TCR nucleotide sequences were compared against IMGT/GENE-DB human TR gene sequences so that V and J genes could be assigned. The TCRdist pipeline was used in a later analysis to assign CDR3 sequences and most-parsimonious VDJ recombination scenarios. A later analysis defined each TCR beta chain by its CDR3 amino acid sequence plus V-gene family, and excluded reads lacking a unique V-gene family. To address suspected cross-contamination and a sequencing artifact, a later analysis removed under 600 highly shared, low-generation-probability nucleotide sequences. In a later analysis, a clonal expansion index for each public chain was calculated from normalized within-repertoire ranks of inferred template counts. In a later analysis, generation probabilities were computed using a VDJ recombination model fitted to out-of-frame rearrangements, and the results were checked against IGoR. A later analysis scored TCR-TCR, TCR-HLA and TCR-CMV co-occurrence with hypergeometric tests, applying a repertoire-size bias correction to TCR pairs. To estimate false discovery rates, a later analysis permuted the HLA or CMV assignments 20 times. In a later analysis, co-occurring TCRs were grouped with DBSCAN, and TCRdist sequence similarity was added when clustering was performed within HLA-allele-positive subsets. For co-occurrence clustering, repertoires with fewer than 30,000 or more than 120,000 public chains were excluded, along with 4 to 6 repertoires with anomalous nucleotide sharing. TCRdb retrieved this table from immuneACCESS and kept in-frame rearrangements only. Not all clones are present; in checked studies, unresolved V genes account for under half, and no reason is known for the remainder. V and J calls and clone size are those listed in that table; D and trimming were worked out from the DNA. The table for this sample lists 200,000 or so clones; roughly 80% of them were counted only once. Over 2% of the sample goes to the ten largest clones.

CDR1 and CDR2, looked up from the germline V gene, are SGHTA and FQGNSA. V is cut by 2 bases and J by 7 bases, and the space between the germline ends is 15 bases. The CDR3, from cysteine to phenylalanine, totals 16 residues. CDR3 DNA is the only sequence kept; it has 48 bases, read in frame from the first base. As regards this clone: No antigen is known for it. Base qualities are missing; no much larger clone stands one base away.

The cohort consisted of more than 650 healthy bone marrow donors. Cohort members were all nominally healthy when sampled, although unrecorded immune exposures were likely present. The donor tested CMV seropositive, placing the donor among the 290 or so seropositive members of the cohort. Every donor gave a peripheral blood sample, and the peripheral blood mononuclear cells from that sample were used for TCR beta sequencing. Genomic DNA was extracted from the blood cell samples with the Qiagen DNeasy Blood Extraction Kit. This receptor was taken from a young woman in good health and CMV-seropositive. Input material: PBMCs. This chain joins TRBV7-2 to TRBJ1-6, and the D gene may be TRBD1, 5 bases matching. The DNA is as follows: TGTGCCAGCAGCTTAATCTGGGGGGGACTCAATTCACCCCTCCACTTT. The translation is CASSLIWGGLNSPLHF.